This T cell receptor beta chain was identified in a study of T cell repertoires in cytomegalovirus infection. For this clonotype: Antigen specificity is unknown.

TCRdb redid the calling of the reads with MiXCR, one entry per CDR3 protein. The data hold 830,000 or so distinct CDR3 sequences, with 32% observed a single time. The receptor was derived from a human donor in good health (CMV status not recorded). Some clones in this sample may be carry-over from other donors' samples. This specimen was cultured CD8+ T cells from PBMCs, taken from culture after CMV antigen stimulation.

The CDR3 sequence is CASSSKQGVRGNEQFF. As DNA, the CDR3 is TGCGCCAGCAGCTCGAAACAGGGAGTGCGCGGCAATGAGCAGTTCTTC. The rearrangement joins TRBV5-1 to TRBJ2-1; weak D call: TRBD1 (6 bases). The CDR3 contains 16 residues. Trimming pared 3 bases from V and 6 bases from J, leaving 19 bases between. Germline V gene sequence: CDR1 SGHRS, CDR2 YFSETQ.